This T cell receptor (beta chain) was sequenced in a study of early T cells in non-severe SARS-CoV-2 infection. Study observations and caveats: Anti-spike CD8 specificities were favored by VDJdb matching, whose results missed private and CD4 specificities.

Individual cDNA molecules were tagged with unique molecular identifiers, the study reported. TCRdb ran MiXCR on the 5' RACE reads and lists one entry per CDR3 protein. The sample contains roughly 75,000 distinct CDR3 sequences, approximately 12% of which appear only once. This clonotype has at least ten counts. Antigen unknown. This CDR3 is built from 15 residues. The V and J ends lost 5 bases and 8 bases, in that order; junction bases with no gene match: 10. CDR1 MNHEY and CDR2 SVGAGI come from the germline V gene. The origin of this receptor is an adult who was a healthcare worker with PCR-confirmed SARS-CoV-2 infection or an uninfected control (not recorded which). The chain carries TRBV6-5 and TRBJ2-1; 9 nucleotides line up with TRBD1. Sequenced: whole blood. The CDR3 spells CASSHGQGLVDEQFF. CDR3 bases: TGTGCCAGCAGTCACGGACAGGGGCTGGTAGATGAGCAGTTCTTC.